Sequencing of this TCR beta chain was carried out in a study of cytomegalovirus exposure and HLA in healthy donors. Note on this clone: Its antigen is not identified.

PCR involved 60 Vbeta and 13 Jbeta primers. Original analysis: An analysis that came later counted roughly 87 million unique TCR beta chains, about 10 million shared. Data came from immunoSEQ multiplex PCR; TCRdb stores just in-frame clones and leaves some out. The V and J calls and clone size come from that table; D and trimming were worked out from the DNA. Of about 150,000 clones in the sample, 60% to 80% were seen once. Points from the study as a whole: Reports indicate that TCR beta sequences accurately predicted the HLA-A and HLA-B alleles of most subjects. When analyzed later, a missense DCLRE1C variant was found to be linked to TCR beta V- and J-gene trimming.

The source is a male donor in good health and CMV-seronegative. Sample: PBMCs.

CDR3 in amino acids: CASSRDRMNTGELFF. CDR3 nucleotides: TGTGCCAGCTCCCGGGACAGGATGAACACCGGGGAGCTGTTTTTT. The chain combines TRBV18 with TRBJ2-2; 8 positions agree with TRBD1. V shed 6 bases and J 1 base; nucleotides not matched to a gene: 4. The germline V gene has CDR1 KGHSH and CDR2 LQKENI. CDR3 size: 15 residues.